These 27 T cell receptor beta chains came from one sample sequenced in a study of blood T cell repertoires in COVID-19. Method: immunoSEQ multiplex PCR; TCRdb's copy keeps in-frame clones and lacks some. This sample has 98,000 or so clones; roughly 83% occur once, and the top ten carry more than 3%. Sequenced material: peripheral blood. The source of these receptors is a woman of 80 years or more with active or convalescent COVID-19.

V and J are TRBV19 and TRBJ1-6, with no clear D. Trimming cost V 0 bases and J 10 bases, with 13 bases left between them. This CDR3 comprises 15 residues. Germline V gene data show CDR1 as LNHDA and CDR2 as SQIVND (reference sequence). This CDR3 reads CASSIDGVRGSPLHF. The DNA of the CDR3 is TGTGCCAGTAGTATAGATGGTGTACGCGGGTCACCCCTCCACTTT.

In DNA, the CDR3 is TGTGCCAGCAGTCTCGACAACTACAATGAGCAGTTCTTC. Translating gives CASSLDNYNEQFF. V is TRBV28 and J is TRBJ2-1; D not certain. V lost 5 bases to trimming and J lost 3 bases, with 8 bases between them. Looked up from germline, CDR1 is MDHEN and CDR2 is SYDVKM. This CDR3 is 13 amino acids long. Complete variable domain (other parts from reference TRBV28 and TRBJ2-1): DVKVTQSSRYLVKRTGEKVFLECVQDMDHENMFWYRQDPGLGLRLIYFSYDVKMKEKGDIPEGYSVSREKKERFSLILESASTNQTSMYLCASSLDNYNEQFFGPGTRLTVL.

The table lists this clone with a few counts. The CDR3 DNA reads as TGTGCCAGCAGTTACGTAGGCGGAGCGGACGGCTACACCTTC. Translation gives CASSYVGGADGYTF. The V and J genes are TRBV6-6 and TRBJ1-2; the D is unclear. The germline V and J ends were trimmed by 2 bases and 8 bases, with 15 bases remaining between them. From germline, CDR1 is MNHNY and CDR2 SVGAGI (reference sequence). The CDR3 runs 14 residues.

This clone was recorded many times. The rearrangement uses TRBV27 and TRBJ1-1; 9 nucleotides align to TRBD1. J lost 3 bases, V lost 6 bases, and 8 bases had no gene match. The CDR3 sequence is 15 residues long. Germline CDR1 is MNHEY and CDR2 is SMNVEV (reference sequence). For the CDR3, the DNA is TGTGCCAGCAGCCCCAGGGACAGGGTGGACACTGAAGCTTTCTTT. It translates to CASSPRDRVDTEAFF.

The genes are TRBV19 and TRBJ2-1; 7 bases agree with TRBD2. CDR1 and CDR2 (germline): LNHDA, SQIVND (reference sequence). This CDR3 region has 16 residues. The trim removed 1 base at V and 4 bases at J, leaving 7 bases unmatched. The CDR3 loop is CASSIVVLAKYNEQFF. CDR3 DNA: TGTGCCAGTAGTATAGTAGTACTAGCGAAATACAATGAGCAGTTCTTC.

CDR3 amino acids: CASSPYTSEALDEKLFF. As DNA, the CDR3 is TGTGCCAGCAGCCCATACACGTCTGAGGCGTTGGATGAAAAACTGTTTTTT. This chain connects TRBV4-2 to TRBJ1-4; D ambiguous. The CDR3 loop spans 17 amino acids. Trimming took 4 bases from V and 6 from J, leaving 21 bases between them. Germline CDR1 LGHNA, CDR2 YNFKEQ.

The chain carries TRBV5-4 and TRBJ2-5, with a possible D match to TRBD2 (6 bases). The CDR3 runs 14 residues. V gave up 4 bases and J gave up 2 bases, with 12 bases separating them. The germline V gene has CDR1 SGHNT and CDR2 YYREEE (reference sequence). DNA of the CDR3: TGTGCCAGCAGCCAGGGTGGGACTCAAGAGACCCAGTACTTC. Residues: CASSQGGTQETQYF.

The chain is built from TRBV5-4 and TRBJ2-1; perhaps TRBD1 as D (6 bases). CDR1 SGHNT and CDR2 YYREEE come from the germline V gene (reference sequence). V lost 1 base and J 6 bases, leaving 17 bases between the germline ends. The CDR3 sequence is 16 residues long. The CDR3 nucleotides read TGTGCCAGCAGCTTGATGTTGGCAGGGGCACGCAATGAGCAGTTCTTC. It yields the protein CASSLMLAGARNEQFF. The full variable domain, its missing parts supplied by reference TRBV5-4 and TRBJ2-1, is ETGVTQSPTHLIKTRGQQVTLRCSSQSGHNTVSWYQQALGQGPQFIFQYYREEENGRGNFPPRFSGLQFPNYSSELNVNALELDDSALYLCASSLMLAGARNEQFFGPGTRLTVL.

The V call is TRBV9, the J call TRBJ2-7, with D perhaps TRBD1 (6 bases). The V end lost 2 bases, the J end lost 2 bases, and 11 bases lay between the germline ends. Germline V CDR1 and CDR2: SGDLS, YYNGEE. CDR3 length: 14 residues. The CDR3 region has the DNA TGTGCCAGCAGCGTTGGGGGCGCGACCTACGAGCAGTACTTC. The encoded protein is CASSVGGATYEQYF.

The V call is TRBV15, the J call TRBJ2-7; D unresolved. Germline loops: CDR1 LNHNV, CDR2 YYDKDF (reference sequence). Trimming stripped 4 bases from V and 3 bases from J, with 13 bases between. CDR3 size: 14 residues. CDR3 residues: CATSKTQNFYEQYF. The CDR3 DNA reads TGTGCCACCAGCAAGACTCAAAACTTCTACGAGCAGTACTTC.

The chain recombines TRBV18 with TRBJ1-5; TRBD1 matches 9 bases. Germline CDR1 KGHSH, CDR2 LQKENI. V gave up 1 base and J gave up 7 bases; unmatched junction bases: 8. This CDR3 spans 16 amino acids. CDR3 DNA sequence: TGTGCCAGCTCACCACTAGGACAGGGGACAGGACAGCCCCAGCATTTT. Encoded protein: CASSPLGQGTGQPQHF.

The chain is built from TRBV29-1 and TRBJ2-3; 11 bases map to TRBD1. Germline trimming cut 3 bases from V and 4 bases from J; bases unmatched to any gene: 3. CDR3 length equals 14 residues. The germline V gene encodes CDR1 SQVTM and CDR2 ANQGSEA. The CDR3 spells CSVEGDRGADTQYF. As DNA, the CDR3 is TGCAGCGTTGAGGGGGACAGGGGGGCAGATACGCAGTATTTT.

This rearrangement joins TRBV5-6 to TRBJ1-5; TRBD1 agrees at 8 bases. Trimming cost V 0 bases and J 2 bases; bases outside gene matches: 4. CDR1 is SGHDT and CDR2 is YYEEEE in the germline V gene. The CDR3 consists of 16 residues. This chain's CDR3 is CASSLAGGGGNQPQHF. CDR3 bases: TGTGCCAGCAGCTTGGCAGGGGGCGGGGGCAATCAGCCCCAGCATTTT.

This chain joins TRBV30 and TRBJ1-6; 7 positions agree with TRBD1. Trimming removed 1 base from V and 3 bases from J; junction bases left unmatched: 3. Germline V CDR1 and CDR2: GTSNPN, SVGIG (reference sequence). The CDR3 has 15 amino acids. CDR3: CAWSGGQLYNSPLHF. CDR3 sequence (DNA): TGTGCCTGGAGTGGGGGACAGCTCTATAATTCACCCCTCCACTTT.

This clone was seen a few times. The rearrangement joins TRBV4-1 to TRBJ1-1; TRBD1 agrees at 10 bases. V was pared by 0 bases and J by 5 bases, with 9 bases of the junction left unmatched. Germline V CDR1 and CDR2: MGHRA, YSYEKL. This CDR3 contains 17 residues. Here the CDR3 DNA reads TGCGCCAGCAGCCAAGAAGGATTCGGACAGGGGGTTACTGAAGCTTTCTTT. Encoded protein: CASSQEGFGQGVTEAFF.

This rearrangement joins TRBV27 to TRBJ1-1; the D gene is possibly TRBD1 (5 bases). The CDR3 length is 15 residues. The germline V gene has CDR1 MNHEY and CDR2 SMNVEV (reference sequence). V was clipped by 5 bases and J by 3 bases, with 16 bases between them. The CDR3 sequence: CASSRGGRAYTEAFF. CDR3 nucleotides: TGTGCCAGCAGTCGCGGGGGACGAGCGTACACTGAAGCTTTCTTT.

CDR3 nucleotides: TGTGCCAGCAGCCAAGCTTTTTTGGGGCAGGGGCAAAATGAGCAGTTCTTC. Amino acids: CASSQAFLGQGQNEQFF. The chain combines TRBV4-2 with TRBJ2-1, with a tentative D call TRBD1 (6 bases). The CDR3 contains 17 residues. Germline CDR1 is LGHNA and CDR2 is YNFKEQ. Trimming shortened V by 1 base and J by 7 bases, and 20 bases separated the two germline ends.

In its sample, this clone was seen a few times. In nucleotides, the CDR3 is TGTGCCAGCAGCCCGTCAACCTGGAGACTTAGCGGGGCCCCTAGCACAGATACGCAGTATTTT. It yields the protein CASSPSTWRLSGAPSTDTQYF. The chain combines TRBV3-1 (or the pseudogene TRBV3-2) with TRBJ2-3; 8 bases align to TRBD2. The CDR3 totals 21 residues. CDR1 and CDR2 from the germline V gene are LGHDT and YNNKEL (reference sequence). Trimming cost V 4 bases and J 0 bases; bases outside gene matches: 21.

This clone was observed a few times. The chain has TRBV28 and TRBJ2-2, with unresolved D. V lost 6 bases and J 4 bases, leaving 6 bases between the germline ends. The CDR3 is made up of 12 amino acids. The V gene's germline CDR1 is MDHEN and CDR2 SYDVKM. The CDR3 spells CASRQATGELFF. CDR3 bases: TGTGCCAGCAGGCAGGCCACCGGGGAGCTGTTTTTT.

The V and J genes are TRBV5-1 and TRBJ2-5, with 11 bases matching TRBD1. This CDR3 is 16 amino acids long. Germline lookup yields CDR1 SGHRS and CDR2 YFSETQ. The V gene end was trimmed by 1 base and the J gene end by 2 bases; junction bases not matched to a gene: 4. The CDR3 sequence: CASSLSGQGGQETQYF. The CDR3 DNA follows: TGCGCCAGCAGCTTGTCGGGACAGGGGGGACAAGAGACCCAGTACTTC.

The genes are TRBV30 and TRBJ2-1; possible D gene TRBD1, 6 bases. The CDR3 consists of 14 residues. Germline loops: CDR1 GTSNPN, CDR2 SVGIG (reference sequence). Trimming cost V 4 bases and J 8 bases, with 18 bases left between them. CDR3 amino acids: CAWTALGGWDEQFF. CDR3 nucleotides: TGTGCCTGGACAGCTCTAGGGGGTTGGGATGAGCAGTTCTTC.

J is TRBJ1-5 and V is TRBV27; no clear D. The CDR3 consists of 14 residues. With 2 bases removed from V and 6 bases from J, the gap between germline ends came to 11 bases. Germline loops: CDR1 MNHEY, CDR2 SMNVEV (reference sequence). CDR3 residues: CASSLIYGGQPQHF. CDR3 in DNA: TGTGCCAGCAGTTTAATTTACGGAGGTCAGCCCCAGCATTTT.

DNA for the CDR3: TGTGCCAGCAGCTTGGGGGGCCAAGAGACCCAGTACTTC. Its protein product is CASSLGGQETQYF. The J gene is TRBJ2-5, the V gene TRBV7-3; TRBD2 might be the D (6 bases). CDR1 is SGHTA and CDR2 is FQGTGA in the germline V gene. Trimming cost V 3 bases and J 1 base, with 6 bases left between them. This CDR3 is built from 13 residues.

This chain connects TRBV19 to TRBJ1-2, with TRBD1 identical over 11 bases. The CDR3 is 14 residues long. From germline, CDR1 is LNHDA and CDR2 SQIVND (reference sequence). V shed 5 bases and J 5 bases; nucleotides not matched to a gene: 4. Written as DNA, the CDR3 is TGTGCCAGTAGTCAGGGGACAGGGGGATATGGCTACACCTTC. As protein: CASSQGTGGYGYTF.

This chain uses TRBV27 with TRBJ1-2; D possibly corresponds to TRBD1 (6 bases). The CDR3 is 15 residues long. CDR1 is MNHEY, CDR2 SMNVEV, per germline (reference sequence). V lost 3 bases and J 5 bases, leaving 16 bases between the germline ends. The CDR3 region has the DNA TGTGCCAGCAGTTTGTCTGGGGGGGCGCGGTATGGCTACACCTTC. Translation: CASSLSGGARYGYTF.

The chain couples TRBV11-3 to TRBJ1-1; D call uncertain. This CDR3 is built from 13 residues. Germline V gene lookup returns CDR1 SGHNT and CDR2 YENEEA. The V end lost 3 bases, the J end lost 3 bases, and 8 bases lay between the germline ends. This chain's CDR3 is CASSLSVDTEAFF. CDR3 coding DNA: TGTGCCAGCAGCTTGTCAGTTGACACTGAAGCTTTCTTT. Complete variable domain (other parts from reference TRBV11-3 and TRBJ1-1): EAGVVQSPRYKIIEKKQPVAFWCNPISGHNTLYWYLQNLGQGPELLIRYENEEAVDDSQLPKDRFSAERLKGVDSTLKIQPAELGDSAVYLCASSLSVDTEAFFGQGTRLTVV.

CDR3 sequence reads: CASSQTGSNGYTF. The CDR3 bases are TGTGCCAGCAGCCAGACAGGGAGTAATGGCTACACCTTC. This chain connects TRBV7-9 to TRBJ1-2; 7 bases fit TRBD1. V lost 5 bases to trimming and J lost 6 bases; unmatched junction nucleotides: 6. The V gene's germline CDR1 is SEHNR and CDR2 FQNEAQ (reference sequence). The CDR3 contains 13 residues.